The 14 T cell receptor beta chains listed next were all sequenced from one sample in a study of spatial heterogeneity in lung cancer (dated by TCRdb to 2018 to 2020). Results the study describes overall, beyond this receptor: A correlation was observed between the number of expanded intratumoral alpha and beta TCRs and the tumor nonsynonymous mutation count.

For these receptors, no antigen is known. Library preparation employed 5' RACE. Instrument on record: NextSeq 500. TCRdb cleaned the public reads at Q25 with fastp, built clones with MiXCR and kept in-frame beta chains. Merged by CDR3 protein, the rows form single entries marked with the most common genes and DNA. This sample is represented by around 4,800 distinct CDR3 sequences; under 6.5% of them were singletons. Roughly 30% of the sample goes to the ten largest clones. Taken with the paper, the label for time point translates to: sample taken at primary tumor resection. The starting material was lung tumor tissue, obtained at surgery. The receptors come from a male donor with early-stage non-small cell lung cancer.

This clonotype was seen at least ten times. The chain combines TRBV6-2 or TRBV6-3 with TRBJ2-3, with D hard to call. This CDR3 comprises 12 residues. Germline-derived CDR1 and CDR2 are MNHEY and SVGEGT. Trimming cost V 8 bases and J 2 bases, with 8 bases left between them. The CDR3 sequence: CASQLNTDTQYF. DNA for the CDR3: TGTGCCAGCCAGCTCAACACAGATACGCAGTATTTT.

This clonotype is medium-sized by share. The chain carries TRBV7-9 and TRBJ2-2; the D gene could be TRBD1 or TRBD2 (5 bases each). V lost 1 base and J lost 11, with 11 bases in between. The length of the CDR3 is 13 residues. Germline loops: CDR1 SEHNR, CDR2 FQNEAQ (reference sequence). CDR3 in amino acids: CASSLDLGRELFF. The CDR3 region has the DNA TGTGCCAGCAGCTTAGATTTGGGACGCGAGCTGTTTTTT.

V and J are TRBV7-2 and TRBJ2-1; 10 bases line up with TRBD2. V lost 4 bases to trimming and J lost 8 bases; unmatched junction nucleotides: 2. Germline CDR1 reads SGHTA; CDR2 reads FQGNSA. The CDR3 runs 13 residues. In DNA, the CDR3 is TGTGCCAGCAGCTCGGGACTAGCGTATGAGCAGTTCTTC. It is translated as CASSSGLAYEQFF. The variable domain in full, completed from reference TRBV7-2 and TRBJ2-1, reads GAGVSQSPSNKVTEKGKDVELRCDPISGHTALYWYRQSLGQGLEFLIYFQGNSAPDKSGLPSDRFSAERTGGSVSTLTIQRTQQEDSAVYLCASSSGLAYEQFFGPGTRLTVL.

In its sample, this clonotype was seen many times. The rearrangement uses TRBV25-1 and TRBJ1-6; 7 positions agree with TRBD1. The ends lost 7 bases at V and 7 bases at J; junction bases unmatched: 10. CDR1 is MGHDK and CDR2 is SYGVNS in the germline V gene. The CDR3 runs to 15 residues. CDR3: CASTIQQGKNSPLHF. CDR3 in DNA: TGTGCCAGCACAATTCAACAGGGGAAGAATTCACCCCTCCACTTT.

The chain links TRBV20-1 to TRBJ2-3, with 9 bases aligning to TRBD1. The germline CDR1 and CDR2 sequences are DFQATT and SNEGSKA (reference sequence). V shed 5 bases, J shed 5 bases, and the junction held 8 bases outside the gene matches. This CDR3 spans 14 amino acids. CDR3 in DNA: TGCAGTGCTCTGCGGACAGGGGCCAGAGATACGCAGTATTTT. It specifies CSALRTGARDTQYF.

The sample holds many counts of this clonotype. The CDR3 sequence: CASSPRLAGAYEQYF. The CDR3 coding sequence is TGTGCCAGCAGCCCGAGACTAGCGGGGGCCTACGAGCAGTACTTC. J is TRBJ2-7 and V is TRBV7-2; 12 positions match TRBD2. The CDR3 has 15 amino acids. J gave up 2 bases and V 5 bases, and 4 bases lay outside the gene matches. CDR1 and CDR2 (germline): SGHTA, FQGNSA.

This clonotype is medium-sized by share. The V call is TRBV9, the J call TRBJ2-5; D ambiguous. The V end was cut by 0 bases, the J end by 1 base, with 4 bases between. Germline V gene lookup returns CDR1 SGDLS and CDR2 YYNGEE. CDR3 length: 13 residues. The CDR3 coding sequence is TGTGCCAGCAGCGTAGGGGTCCAAGAGACCCAGTACTTC. Translated, it gives CASSVGVQETQYF.

This clonotype is labeled as large. This rearrangement joins TRBV2 to TRBJ2-7, with 7 bases lining up with TRBD1. The germline V gene has CDR1 SNHLY and CDR2 FYNNEI. CDR3 length: 13 amino acids. V was clipped by 8 bases and J by 4 bases; unmatched bases: 8. The CDR3 DNA sequence: TGTGCCAGCTACCCGACAGGGCCTTACGAGCAGTACTTC. Translation gives CASYPTGPYEQYF.

This clonotype is labeled as medium-sized. This rearrangement joins TRBV7-3 to TRBJ2-4, with 9 bases fitting TRBD1. Germline CDR1 SGHTA, CDR2 FQGTGA. V lost 8 bases, J lost 7 bases, and 6 bases stayed unmatched. The CDR3 is 13 residues long. This chain's CDR3 is CASSQGAENIQYF. CDR3 sequence (DNA): TGTGCCAGCTCACAGGGGGCTGAGAACATTCAGTACTTC. The variable domain in full, completed from reference TRBV7-3 and TRBJ2-4, reads GAGVSQTPSNKVTEKGKYVELRCDPISGHTALYWYRQSLGQGPEFLIYFQGTGAADDSGLPNDRFFAVRPEGSVSTLKIQRTERGDSAVYLCASSQGAENIQYFGAGTRLSVL.

This clonotype was counted many times. CDR3: CASSWVGENYGYTF. The CDR3 DNA reads TGTGCCAGCAGCTGGGTGGGGGAAAACTATGGCTACACCTTC. The chain is built from TRBV7-2 and TRBJ1-2; D perhaps matches TRBD1 (5 bases). Trimming shortened V by 4 bases and J by 2 bases, and 11 bases separated the two germline ends. The CDR3 has 14 residues. Per the germline V gene, CDR1 is SGHTA and CDR2 is FQGNSA.

This clonotype was recorded many times. The chain carries TRBV3-1 and TRBJ2-3; D is unclear. This CDR3 is 12 amino acids long. Trimming stripped 2 bases from V and 9 bases from J, with 9 bases between. Germline CDR1 reads LGHDT; CDR2 reads YNNKEL (reference sequence). The CDR3 nucleotides are TGTGCCAGCAGCCAATCCGGTGGGACGCAGTATTTT. It is translated as CASSQSGGTQYF.

This clonotype occurred many times. The V call is TRBV7-3, the J call TRBJ2-5; 10 bases are a match to TRBD1. Per germline, CDR1 SGHTA and CDR2 FQGTGA. V lost 4 bases, J lost 4 bases, and 9 bases stayed unmatched. This CDR3 is built from 16 residues. As DNA, the CDR3 is TGTGCCAGCAGCTCCGGACAGGGGGGAGTCGGAGAGACCCAGTACTTC. Residues: CASSSGQGGVGETQYF.

The chain has TRBV6-5 and TRBJ1-2; 10 bases are shared with TRBD1. Germline CDR1 MNHEY, CDR2 SVGAGI. The CDR3 contains 15 residues. After removal of 4 bases from V and 8 bases from J, the junction contained 10 bases not matched to a gene. The CDR3 region is CASSSPGTGVDGYTF. CDR3 sequence (DNA): TGTGCCAGCAGTTCACCCGGGACAGGGGTGGACGGCTACACCTTC.

This clonotype was recorded many times. The chain has TRBV6-5 and TRBJ2-1; 8 bases align to TRBD2. With V trimmed by 2 bases and J by 8 bases, 5 bases remained unmatched. Germline CDR1 is MNHEY and CDR2 is SVGAGI. CDR3 length: 14 residues. The CDR3, as DNA: TGTGCCAGCAGTTACGGTAGCGGGACCGATGAGCAGTTCTTC. Translating gives CASSYGSGTDEQFF.